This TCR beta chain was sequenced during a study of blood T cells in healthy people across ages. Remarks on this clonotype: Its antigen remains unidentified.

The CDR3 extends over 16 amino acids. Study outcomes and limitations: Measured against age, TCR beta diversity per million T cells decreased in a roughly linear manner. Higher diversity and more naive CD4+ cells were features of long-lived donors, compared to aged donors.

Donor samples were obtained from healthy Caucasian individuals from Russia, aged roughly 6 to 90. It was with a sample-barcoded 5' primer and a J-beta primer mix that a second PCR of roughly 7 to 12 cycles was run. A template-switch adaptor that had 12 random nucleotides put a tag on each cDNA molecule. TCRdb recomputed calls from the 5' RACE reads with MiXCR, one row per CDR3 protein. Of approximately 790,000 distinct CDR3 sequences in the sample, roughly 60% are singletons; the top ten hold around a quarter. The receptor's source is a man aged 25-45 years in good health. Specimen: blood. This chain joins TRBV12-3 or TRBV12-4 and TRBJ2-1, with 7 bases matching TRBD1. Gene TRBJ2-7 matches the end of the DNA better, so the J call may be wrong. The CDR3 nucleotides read TGTGCCAGCAGCACTCAGGGGGTAATTTCCTACAATGAGCAGTACTTC. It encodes CASSTQGVISYNEQYF.